These 2 T cell receptor beta chains came from one sample sequenced in a study of cytomegalovirus exposure and HLA in healthy donors. The primer mix had 60 Vbeta and 13 Jbeta primers. Sequencing used immunoSEQ multiplex PCR; TCRdb keeps in-frame clones, though not all of them. The sample contains roughly 130,000 clones, roughly two thirds of which appear only once. The source material was PBMCs. These receptors all come from a male donor in good health and CMV-seronegative.

This clone was detected only a few times. CDR3 nucleotides: TGTGCCTGGAGTGTAGGGGGCTGGAATCAGCCCCAGCATTTT. It specifies CAWSVGGWNQPQHF. The rearrangement uses TRBV30 and TRBJ1-5; 7 bases line up with TRBD1. The CDR3 consists of 14 residues. Losses at the gene ends were 0 bases for V and 4 bases for J; bases not matched to a gene: 3. CDR1 GTSNPN and CDR2 SVGIG come from the germline V gene (reference sequence).

V gene TRBV6-5 combines with J gene TRBJ1-1, with 7 nucleotides matching TRBD1. The CDR3 contains 12 residues. Trimming took 5 bases from V and 11 from J; bases not matched to a gene: 8. CDR1 is MNHEY, CDR2 SVGAGI, per germline. The CDR3 DNA reads as TGTGCCAGCAGTCCCGGGGACAGACGGGCTTTCTTT. Protein sequence: CASSPGDRRAFF.